A single T cell receptor (beta chain) is shown here with its context. V lost 0 bases and J lost 0, with 10 bases in between. This CDR3 contains 16 residues. The germline V gene has CDR1 SGHTS and CDR2 YDEGEE. The sample belongs to a study of PD-1 blockade in classical Hodgkin lymphoma. Measured with immunoSEQ multiplex PCR; TCRdb has only the in-frame clones, and not every one. The sample yields about 20,000 clones, about four fifths seen once. Time point defined: cycle 4 day 1 (C4D1), after more than five weeks of nivolumab. Every patient was affected by relapse after autologous stem cell transplantation, while exposure to brentuximab vedotin was not uniform. Magnetic negative selection isolated CD8+ T cells from thawed PBMCs.

The material sequenced was CD8+ T cells from blood, taken before the fourth cycle of nivolumab. V is TRBV5-8 and J is TRBJ1-5, with no clear D. The receptor's source is a human donor with classical Hodgkin lymphoma. In DNA, the CDR3 is TGTGCCAGCAGCTTGGATACACTGAATAGCAATCAGCCCCAGCATTTT. Amino acids: CASSLDTLNSNQPQHF.